A selection of T cell receptor beta chains follows, all from one sample in a study of blood T cell repertoires in COVID-19. Generated by immunoSEQ multiplex PCR, the TCRdb table keeps only in-frame clones and is missing some. Among some 110,000 clones listed, 70% to 80% were seen once. The specimen was peripheral blood. These TCRs come from an older man with COVID-19, enrolled during active disease. CDR3s include the opening cysteine and the closing phenylalanine or tryptophan. The D gene is left open where the match is weak. Expanded clones are given a class, and other clones once, few, many or no size at all.

j_gene,abundance,d_gene,v_gene,CDR3aa,CDR3nt
TRBJ2-5,NA,NA,TRBV18,CASSETPQETQYF,TGTGCCAGCTCTGAGACACCACAAGAGACCCAGTACTTC
TRBJ1-1,NA,NA,TRBV5-1,CASSPGQPGTEAFF,TGCGCCAGCAGCCCGGGACAACCGGGGACTGAAGCTTTCTTT
TRBJ2-1,NA,NA,TRBV5-1,CASSLELSSYNEQFF,TGCGCCAGCAGCTTGGAACTAAGCTCCTACAATGAGCAGTTCTTC
TRBJ1-2,few,NA,TRBV6-5,CASSYSQTGNYGYTF,TGTGCCAGCAGTTACTCCCAGACAGGAAACTATGGCTACACCTTC
TRBJ2-2,NA,TRBD1,TRBV28,CASSPRQGARTGELFF,TGTGCCAGCAGTCCTCGCCAGGGGGCGCGAACCGGGGAGCTGTTTTTT
TRBJ2-5,once,TRBD1,TRBV5-8,CASLLDRGKETQYF,TGTGCCAGTCTTCTTGACAGGGGGAAAGAGACCCAGTACTTC
TRBJ2-2,once,TRBD1,TRBV10-1,CASSNDRGNTGELFF,TGCGCCAGCAGTAATGACAGGGGGAACACCGGGGAGCTGTTTTTT
TRBJ1-3,once,NA,TRBV5-6,CASSLAGVNSGNTIYF,TGTGCCAGCAGCTTGGCAGGGGTTAATTCTGGAAACACCATATATTTT
TRBJ2-3,NA,TRBD1,TRBV11-3,CASSSGTGVHLGDTQYF,TGTGCCAGCAGCTCCGGGACAGGGGTCCACTTAGGGGATACGCAGTATTTT
TRBJ1-1,few,TRBD1,TRBV18,CASSTGATGTEAFF,TGTGCCAGCTCAACAGGGGCGACGGGCACTGAAGCTTTCTTT
TRBJ1-2,NA,TRBD1,TRBV5-6,CASSLKDRGPNYGYTF,TGTGCCAGCAGCCTAAAGGACAGGGGGCCTAACTATGGCTACACCTTC
TRBJ2-1,NA,TRBD2,TRBV19,CASSWLAGADEQFF,TGTGCCAGTAGTTGGCTAGCGGGAGCTGATGAGCAGTTCTTC
TRBJ2-7,NA,NA,TRBV5-1,CASSLPSDEQYF,TGCGCCAGCAGCTTGCCTAGCGACGAGCAGTACTTC
TRBJ2-7,NA,NA,TRBV3-1/TRBV3-2,CASSQTDSGYEQYF,TGTGCCAGCAGCCAGACGGACAGTGGCTACGAGCAGTACTTC
TRBJ2-3,NA,NA,TRBV18,CASSPQGIPTDTQYF,TGTGCCAGCTCACCCCAGGGGATCCCCACAGATACGCAGTATTTT
TRBJ2-7,NA,NA,TRBV2,CASTVQRLSYEQYF,TGTGCCAGCACCGTCCAGCGGCTCTCCTACGAGCAGTACTTC
TRBJ1-1,NA,NA,TRBV5-5,CASSFTDMNTEAFF,TGTGCCAGCAGCTTTACGGACATGAACACTGAAGCTTTCTTT
TRBJ1-6,NA,NA,TRBV7-9,CASSSFSLQGTMGGSPLHF,TGTGCCAGCAGCTCCTTTTCCCTACAGGGTACTATGGGTGGTTCACCCCTCCACTTT
TRBJ1-2,once,TRBD1,TRBV7-9,CASTETGLRGYTF,TGTGCCAGCACCGAGACAGGGTTGCGTGGCTACACCTTC
TRBJ2-6,few,TRBD1,TRBV2,CASSGDSSGANVLTF,TGTGCCAGCAGCGGGGACAGCTCTGGGGCCAACGTCCTGACTTTC
TRBJ2-1,NA,TRBD2,TRBV5-1,CASSFITSGVNEQFF,TGCGCCAGCAGCTTCATAACTAGCGGAGTCAATGAGCAGTTCTTC
TRBJ1-1,NA,TRBD1,TRBV27,CATRQGNTEAFF,TGTGCCACCCGACAGGGGAACACTGAAGCTTTCTTT
TRBJ2-5,NA,TRBD1,TRBV14,CASSQQTGSEETQYF,TGTGCCAGCAGCCAACAGACAGGGTCTGAAGAGACCCAGTACTTC
TRBJ2-1,NA,NA,TRBV12-3/TRBV12-4,CASSTHNNEQFF,TGTGCCAGCAGTACACATAACAATGAGCAGTTCTTC
TRBJ1-6,NA,NA,TRBV9,CASSYYNSPLHF,TGTGCCAGCAGCTACTATAATTCACCCCTCCACTTT
TRBJ1-6,NA,TRBD1,TRBV6-5,CASTGQSPDNSPLHF,TGTGCCAGCACGGGACAGAGCCCCGATAATTCACCCCTCCACTTT
TRBJ1-4,once,NA,TRBV7-9,CASSSGGTDEKLFF,TGTGCCAGCAGCTCCGGGGGGACGGATGAAAAACTGTTTTTT
TRBJ1-4,NA,TRBD1,TRBV3-1/TRBV3-2,CASSHASGTGGEKLFF,TGTGCCAGCAGCCATGCCTCCGGGACAGGGGGAGAAAAACTGTTTTTT
TRBJ1-4,few,NA,TRBV7-9,CASSLGQEFNEKLFF,TGTGCCAGCAGCTTAGGACAGGAATTTAATGAAAAACTGTTTTTT
TRBJ2-1,NA,NA,TRBV7-3,CASSLVHRGGNEQFF,TGTGCCAGCAGCTTAGTCCACAGGGGAGGCAATGAGCAGTTCTTC
TRBJ2-2,once,NA,TRBV27,CASSRPQVAGELFF,TGTGCCAGCAGTCGCCCGCAGGTGGCCGGGGAGCTGTTTTTT
TRBJ2-1,NA,NA,TRBV7-8,CASSLASGTNYNEQFF,TGTGCCAGCAGCTTAGCTAGCGGAACCAACTACAATGAGCAGTTCTTC
TRBJ1-5,NA,NA,TRBV2,CASGGTSSNQPQHF,TGTGCCAGCGGTGGGACAAGTAGCAATCAGCCCCAGCATTTT